The T cell receptor (beta chain) under discussion was sequenced for a study of blood T cell repertoires in COVID-19. TCRdb's copy holds only in-frame clones and misses some; the assay was immunoSEQ multiplex PCR. Among about 100,000 clones listed, 70% to 90% were seen once. CDR3 length equals 15 residues. In germline, CDR1 is MRHNA, CDR2 SNTAGT. Germline trimming cut 6 bases from V and 6 bases from J; bases unmatched to any gene: 9. This receptor was identified in a woman in her forties or fifties who had recovered from COVID-19. The material sequenced was PBMCs or T cells enriched from blood (not recorded which). The V and J genes are TRBV6-4 and TRBJ2-3; 10 bases fit TRBD2. The CDR3 bases are TGTGCCAGCAGCCTACTAGCGGGGATGGGGGATACGCAGTATTTT. Its translation is CASSLLAGMGDTQYF.